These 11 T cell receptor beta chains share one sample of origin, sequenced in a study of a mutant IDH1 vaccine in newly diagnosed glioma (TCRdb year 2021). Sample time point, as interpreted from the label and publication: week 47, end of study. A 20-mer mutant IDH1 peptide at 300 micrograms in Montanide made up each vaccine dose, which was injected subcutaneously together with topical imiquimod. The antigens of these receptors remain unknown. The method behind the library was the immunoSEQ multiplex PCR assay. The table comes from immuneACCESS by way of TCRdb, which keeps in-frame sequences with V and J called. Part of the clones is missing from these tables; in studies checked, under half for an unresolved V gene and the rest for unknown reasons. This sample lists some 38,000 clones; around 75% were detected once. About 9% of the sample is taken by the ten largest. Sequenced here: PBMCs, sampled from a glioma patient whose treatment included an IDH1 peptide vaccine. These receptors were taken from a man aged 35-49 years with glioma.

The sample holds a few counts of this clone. CDR3 sequence (DNA): TGTGCCAGCAGCTTAGATTTGGCGCAGTTCTTC. Its translation is CASSLDLAQFF. This rearrangement joins TRBV7-8 to TRBJ2-1; D gene unclear. CDR3 length: 11 residues. The ends were cut back, 1 base at V and 12 bases at J, with 7 bases in the middle. Looked up from germline, CDR1 is SGHVS and CDR2 is FQNEAQ.

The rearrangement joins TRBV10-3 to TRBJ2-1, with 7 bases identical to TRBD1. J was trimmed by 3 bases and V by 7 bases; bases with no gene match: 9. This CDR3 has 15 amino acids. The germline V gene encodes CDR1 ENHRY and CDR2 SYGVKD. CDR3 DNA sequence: TGTGCCATCACCAGGGACAGCTTAATCTACAATGAGCAGTTCTTC. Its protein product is CAITRDSLIYNEQFF.

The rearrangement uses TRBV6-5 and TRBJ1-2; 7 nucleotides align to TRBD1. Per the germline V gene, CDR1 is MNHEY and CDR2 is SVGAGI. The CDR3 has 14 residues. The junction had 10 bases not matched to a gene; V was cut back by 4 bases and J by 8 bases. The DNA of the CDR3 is TGTGCCAGCAGTTTGGCCCCGGGACAGCGGGGCTACACCTTC. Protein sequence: CASSLAPGQRGYTF.

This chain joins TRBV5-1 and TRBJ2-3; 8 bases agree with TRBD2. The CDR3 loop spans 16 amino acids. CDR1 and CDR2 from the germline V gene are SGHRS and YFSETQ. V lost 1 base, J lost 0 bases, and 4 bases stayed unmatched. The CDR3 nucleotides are TGCGCCAGCAGCTTGTTTTCTAGCGGGAGCACAGATACGCAGTATTTT. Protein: CASSLFSSGSTDTQYF. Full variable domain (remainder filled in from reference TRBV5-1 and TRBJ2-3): KAGVTQTPRYLIKTRGQQVTLSCSPISGHRSVSWYQQTPGQGLQFLFEYFSETQRNKGNFPGRFSGRQFSNSRSEMNVSTLELGDSALYLCASSLFSSGSTDTQYFGPGTRLTVL.

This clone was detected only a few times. CDR3 sequence reads: CASSQDREKLFF. In DNA, the CDR3 is TGCGCCAGCAGCCAAGATAGAGAAAAACTGTTTTTT. The gene calls are TRBV4-1 and TRBJ1-4; D is uncertain. The CDR3 totals 12 residues. CDR1 MGHRA and CDR2 YSYEKL come from the germline V gene. Trimming removed 0 bases at V and 8 bases at J, with 4 bases between.

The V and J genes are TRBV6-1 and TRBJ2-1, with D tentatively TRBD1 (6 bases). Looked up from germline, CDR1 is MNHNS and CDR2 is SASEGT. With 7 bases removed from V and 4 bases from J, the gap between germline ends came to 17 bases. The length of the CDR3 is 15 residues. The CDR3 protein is CASMAGRGNYNEQFF. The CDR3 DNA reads TGTGCCAGCATGGCGGGCAGGGGTAATTACAATGAGCAGTTCTTC.

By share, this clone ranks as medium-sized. This chain's CDR3 is CASSYVGASQYGYTF. The CDR3 DNA reads TGTGCCAGCAGTTACGTAGGAGCTTCGCAATATGGCTACACCTTC. V gene TRBV6-5 combines with J gene TRBJ1-2; D uncertain. CDR3 length: 15 amino acids. The V and J ends lost 2 bases and 5 bases respectively, with 15 bases between them. Germline V gene data show CDR1 as MNHEY and CDR2 as SVGAGI.

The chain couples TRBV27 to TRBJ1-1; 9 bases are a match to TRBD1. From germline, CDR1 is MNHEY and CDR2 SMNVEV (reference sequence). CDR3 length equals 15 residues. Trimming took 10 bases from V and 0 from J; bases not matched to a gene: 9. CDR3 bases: TGTGCCACTCAGATTCACAGGGGGCTGAACACTGAAGCTTTCTTT. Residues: CATQIHRGLNTEAFF.

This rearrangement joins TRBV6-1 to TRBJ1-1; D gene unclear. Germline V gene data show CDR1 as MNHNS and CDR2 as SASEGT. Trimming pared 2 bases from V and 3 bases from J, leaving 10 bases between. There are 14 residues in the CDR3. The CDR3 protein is CASSELREDTEAFF. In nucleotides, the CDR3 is TGTGCCAGCAGTGAACTTAGGGAGGACACTGAAGCTTTCTTT.

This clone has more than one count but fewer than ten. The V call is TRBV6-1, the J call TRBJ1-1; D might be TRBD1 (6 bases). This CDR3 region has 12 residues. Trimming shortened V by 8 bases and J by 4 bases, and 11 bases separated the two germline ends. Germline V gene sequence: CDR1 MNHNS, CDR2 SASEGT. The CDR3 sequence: CASLTGVTEAFF. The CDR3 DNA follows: TGTGCCAGCTTGACAGGCGTCACTGAAGCTTTCTTT.

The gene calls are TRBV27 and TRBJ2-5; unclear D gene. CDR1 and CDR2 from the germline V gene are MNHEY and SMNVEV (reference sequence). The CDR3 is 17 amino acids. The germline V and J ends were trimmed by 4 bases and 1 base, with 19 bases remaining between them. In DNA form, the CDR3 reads TGTGCCAGCAGTTCATTTAAGCCCCAAGGGCCCCAAGAGACCCAGTACTTC. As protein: CASSSFKPQGPQETQYF.